This T cell receptor beta chain was recorded in a study of blood T cell repertoires in COVID-19. About the study: Whether acute or convalescent, the COVID-19 samples came from the United States, Italy and Spain.

Measured with immunoSEQ multiplex PCR; TCRdb has only the in-frame clones, and not every one. Of fewer than 450,000 clones detected, 80% to 95% appear once; the ten largest clones hold approximately 0.55%. Germline V gene sequence: CDR1 MNHNS, CDR2 SASEGT. The CDR3 is made up of 15 amino acids. J lost 3 bases, V lost 2 bases, and 3 bases had no gene match. Participants reported their clinical history, and cohort assignment relied on those reports. The sample was PBMCs or T cells enriched from blood (not recorded which). The source is a young man who had recovered from COVID-19. V is TRBV6-1 and J is TRBJ2-3; 9 bases line up with TRBD2. This CDR3 reads CASSELTSGTDTQYF. In DNA form, the CDR3 reads TGTGCCAGCAGTGAACTCACTAGCGGGACAGATACGCAGTATTTT.